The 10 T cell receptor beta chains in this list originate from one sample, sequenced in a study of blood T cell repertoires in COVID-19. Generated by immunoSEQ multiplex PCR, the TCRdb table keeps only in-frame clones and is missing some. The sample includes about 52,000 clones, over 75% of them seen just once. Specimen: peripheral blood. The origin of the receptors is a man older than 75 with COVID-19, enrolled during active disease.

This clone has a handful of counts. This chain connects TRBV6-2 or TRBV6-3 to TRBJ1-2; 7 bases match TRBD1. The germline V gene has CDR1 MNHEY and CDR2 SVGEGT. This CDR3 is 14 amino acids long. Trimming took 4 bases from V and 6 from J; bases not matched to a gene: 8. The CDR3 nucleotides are TGTGCCAGCAGTTCGGGACAGTACTCCGATGGCTACACCTTC. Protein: CASSSGQYSDGYTF.

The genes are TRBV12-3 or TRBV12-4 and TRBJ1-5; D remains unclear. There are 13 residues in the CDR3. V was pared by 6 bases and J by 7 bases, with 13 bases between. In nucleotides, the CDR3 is TGTGCCAGCAGCCGAAAGGACTGGCAGCCCCAGCATTTT. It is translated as CASSRKDWQPQHF.

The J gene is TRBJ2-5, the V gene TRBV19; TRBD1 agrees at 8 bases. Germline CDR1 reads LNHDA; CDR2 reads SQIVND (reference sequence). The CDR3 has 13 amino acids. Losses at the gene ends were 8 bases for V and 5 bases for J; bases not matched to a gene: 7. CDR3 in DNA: TGTGCCAGTTCACAGGGGGTGGGGGAGACCCAGTACTTC. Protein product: CASSQGVGETQYF.

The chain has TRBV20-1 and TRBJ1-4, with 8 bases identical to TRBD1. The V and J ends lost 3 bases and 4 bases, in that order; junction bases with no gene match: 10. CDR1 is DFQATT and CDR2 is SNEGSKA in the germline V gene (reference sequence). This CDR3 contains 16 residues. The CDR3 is CSASPRQGAINEKLFF. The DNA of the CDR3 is TGCAGTGCTAGTCCCCGGCAGGGGGCTATTAATGAAAAACTGTTTTTT.

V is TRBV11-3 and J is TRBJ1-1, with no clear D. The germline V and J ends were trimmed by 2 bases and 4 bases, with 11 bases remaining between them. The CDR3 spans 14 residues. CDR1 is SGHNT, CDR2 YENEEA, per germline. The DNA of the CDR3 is TGTGCCAGCAGCTTACGTTATACATCCACTGAAGCTTTCTTT. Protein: CASSLRYTSTEAFF.

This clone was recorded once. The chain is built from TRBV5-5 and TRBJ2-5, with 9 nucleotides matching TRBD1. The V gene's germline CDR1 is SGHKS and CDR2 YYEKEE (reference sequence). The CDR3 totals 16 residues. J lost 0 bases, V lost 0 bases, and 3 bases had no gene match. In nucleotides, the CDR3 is TGTGCCAGCAGCTTGGGTGACAGGGGGGACCAAGAGACCCAGTACTTC. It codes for CASSLGDRGDQETQYF.

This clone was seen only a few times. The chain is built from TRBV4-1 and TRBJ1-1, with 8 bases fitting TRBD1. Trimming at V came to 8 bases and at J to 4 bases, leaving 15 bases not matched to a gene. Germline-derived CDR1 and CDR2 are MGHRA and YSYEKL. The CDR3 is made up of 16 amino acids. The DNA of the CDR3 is TGCGCCAGCTCCCCAGGGGGCGGAAATAGGGGCACTGAAGCTTTCTTT. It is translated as CASSPGGGNRGTEAFF.

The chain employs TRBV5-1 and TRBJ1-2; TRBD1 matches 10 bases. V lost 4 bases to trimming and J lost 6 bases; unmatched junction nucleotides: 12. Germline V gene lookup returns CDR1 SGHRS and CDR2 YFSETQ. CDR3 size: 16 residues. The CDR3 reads CASSRDEGQGWNGYTF. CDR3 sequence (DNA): TGCGCCAGCAGCCGCGACGAGGGACAGGGGTGGAATGGCTACACCTTC.

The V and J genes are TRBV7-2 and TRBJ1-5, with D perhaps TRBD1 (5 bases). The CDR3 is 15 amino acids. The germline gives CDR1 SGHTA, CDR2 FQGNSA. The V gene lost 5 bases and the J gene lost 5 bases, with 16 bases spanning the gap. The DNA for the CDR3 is TGTGCCAGCAGCCCGGGGGAGGGGACGTATCAGCCCCAGCATTTT. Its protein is CASSPGEGTYQPQHF. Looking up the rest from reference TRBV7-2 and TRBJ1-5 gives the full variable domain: GAGVSQSPSNKVTEKGKDVELRCDPISGHTALYWYRQSLGQGLEFLIYFQGNSAPDKSGLPSDRFSAERTGGSVSTLTIQRTQQEDSAVYLCASSPGEGTYQPQHFGDGTRLSIL.

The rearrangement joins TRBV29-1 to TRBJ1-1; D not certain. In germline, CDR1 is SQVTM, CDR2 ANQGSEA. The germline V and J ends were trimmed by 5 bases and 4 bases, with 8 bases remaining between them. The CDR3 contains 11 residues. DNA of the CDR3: TGCAGCGTTCCTAGCGGCACTGAAGCTTTCTTT. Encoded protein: CSVPSGTEAFF. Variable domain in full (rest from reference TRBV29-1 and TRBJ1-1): SAVISQKPSRDICQRGTSLTIQCQVDSQVTMMFWYRQQPGQSLTLIATANQGSEATYESGFVIDKFPISRPNLTFSTLTVSNMSPEDSSIYLCSVPSGTEAFFGQGTRLTVV.